This T cell receptor beta chain emerged from a study of Graves' ophthalmopathy and Graves' hyperthyroidism. The V gene's germline CDR1 is MGHDK and CDR2 SYGVNS. This CDR3 region has 19 residues. Scientists amplified the TCR beta CDR3 regions from RNA transcripts. Second-round multiplex PCR came after first-round RT-PCR with HTBI primers. One entry per CDR3 protein, called by TCRdb with MiXCR from the multiplex PCR reads. The sample carries more than 1,000,000 distinct CDR3 sequences, less than 45% recorded once. This TCR was sampled from an adult man with Graves' hyperthyroidism. The sample consisted of peripheral blood or thyroid tissue (not recorded which). The chain uses TRBV25-1 and TRBJ1-2; 7 nucleotides agree with TRBD1. CDR3 nucleotide sequence: TGTAGCCATAGAGTAATCTTCGCGGGACAGCAAAGATTACTCTATGGCTACACCTTC. Encoded protein: CSHRVIFAGQQRLLYGYTF.